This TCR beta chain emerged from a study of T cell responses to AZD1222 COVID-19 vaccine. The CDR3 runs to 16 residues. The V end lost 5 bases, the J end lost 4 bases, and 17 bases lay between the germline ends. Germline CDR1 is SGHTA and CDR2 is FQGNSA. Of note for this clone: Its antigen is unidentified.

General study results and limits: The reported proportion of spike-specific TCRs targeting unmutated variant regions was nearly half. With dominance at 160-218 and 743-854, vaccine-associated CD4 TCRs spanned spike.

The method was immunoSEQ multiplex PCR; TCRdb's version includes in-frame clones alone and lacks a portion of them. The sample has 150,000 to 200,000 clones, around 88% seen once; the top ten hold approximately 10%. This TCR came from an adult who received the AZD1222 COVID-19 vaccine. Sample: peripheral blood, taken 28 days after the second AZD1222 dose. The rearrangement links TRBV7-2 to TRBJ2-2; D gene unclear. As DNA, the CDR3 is TGTGCCAGCAGCCCAACTCTGACCCTAATCACCGGGGAGCTGTTTTTT. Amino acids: CASSPTLTLITGELFF.